Following are 21 T cell receptor beta chains from one sample sequenced in a study of OX40 agonist ivuxolimab in advanced cancers. Assay: immunoSEQ multiplex PCR; the TCRdb copy retains only in-frame clones and omits some. The sample yields about 82,000 clones, 88% seen once. The input for sequencing was CD4+ or CD8+ T cells sorted from blood, taken in a trial of the OX40 agonist ivuxolimab. These receptors came from an adult with an advanced solid tumor such as melanoma, head and neck, liver or kidney cancer.

This chain links TRBV19 with TRBJ1-1, with D maybe TRBD1 (5 bases). The germline CDR1 and CDR2 sequences are LNHDA and SQIVND (reference sequence). The CDR3 spans 17 residues. The V gene lost 3 bases and the J gene lost 5 bases, with 22 bases spanning the gap. CDR3 residues: CASSIIPPLRWGTEAFF. The CDR3 coding sequence is TGTGCCAGTAGTATCATTCCACCCTTGAGATGGGGGACTGAAGCTTTCTTT.

The chain links TRBV7-9 to TRBJ1-1; D gene ambiguous. The CDR3 totals 12 residues. Trimming took 5 bases from V and 5 from J, leaving 9 bases between them. Germline CDR1 SEHNR, CDR2 FQNEAQ (reference sequence). In DNA form, the CDR3 reads TGTGCCAGCAGCGAGGTTGGTACTGAAGCTTTCTTT. Its protein product is CASSEVGTEAFF. Combining the CDR3 with reference TRBV7-9 and TRBJ1-1 gives the whole variable domain DTGVSQNPRHKITKRGQNVTFRCDPISEHNRLYWYRQTLGQGPEFLTYFQNEAQLEKSRLLSDRFSAERPKGSFSTLEIQRTEQGDSAMYLCASSEVGTEAFFGQGTRLTVV.

The rearrangement uses TRBV5-1 and TRBJ2-3; TRBD2 matches at 9 bases. There are 17 residues in the CDR3. CDR1 and CDR2 from the germline V gene are SGHRS and YFSETQ. The V and J ends lost 2 bases and 1 base, in that order; junction bases with no gene match: 8. This chain's CDR3 is CASSFLSGSRGTDTQYF. CDR3 bases: TGCGCCAGCAGCTTCCTTAGCGGGAGTCGGGGCACAGATACGCAGTATTTT.

This chain joins TRBV5-8 and TRBJ2-1; D is perhaps TRBD1 (5 bases). Trimming shortened V by 1 base and J by 0 bases, and 8 bases separated the two germline ends. This CDR3 spans 15 amino acids. Germline loops: CDR1 SGHTS, CDR2 YDEGEE. CDR3 sequence: CASSLSQGSYNEQFF. The CDR3 bases are TGTGCCAGCAGCTTGAGTCAGGGCTCCTACAATGAGCAGTTCTTC.

The chain uses TRBV28 and TRBJ1-5, with D unresolved. Per the germline V gene, CDR1 is MDHEN and CDR2 is SYDVKM. This CDR3 region has 15 residues. V lost 2 bases and J 5 bases, leaving 13 bases between the germline ends. CDR3 sequence (DNA): TGTGCCAGCAGTTTAATCGGGAGCGGCCATCAGCCCCAGCATTTT. Amino acid sequence: CASSLIGSGHQPQHF. Together with reference TRBV28 and TRBJ1-5, the CDR3 gives the full variable domain: DVKVTQSSRYLVKRTGEKVFLECVQDMDHENMFWYRQDPGLGLRLIYFSYDVKMKEKGDIPEGYSVSREKKERFSLILESASTNQTSMYLCASSLIGSGHQPQHFGDGTRLSIL.

V usage is TRBV5-1 and J usage is TRBJ2-1; no definite D call. Trimming cost V 2 bases and J 6 bases, with 9 bases left between them. Germline-derived CDR1 and CDR2 are SGHRS and YFSETQ. The CDR3 is 13 residues long. CDR3 protein: CASSLGLVNEQFF. The CDR3 coding sequence is TGCGCCAGCAGCTTAGGATTAGTCAATGAGCAGTTCTTC.

The chain's CDR3 is CASSFVNTGELFF. The CDR3 nucleotides are TGTGCCAGCAGCTTTGTTAACACCGGGGAGCTGTTTTTT. The V and J genes are TRBV11-3 and TRBJ2-2; D is unclear. Trimming left V 3 bases short and J 2 bases short, with 4 bases between. In germline, CDR1 is SGHNT, CDR2 YENEEA. This CDR3 region has 13 residues.

This sequence joins TRBV7-2 and TRBJ2-7; perhaps TRBD2 as D (5 bases). The germline CDR1 and CDR2 sequences are SGHTA and FQGNSA. The CDR3 runs to 12 residues. With 0 bases removed from V and 11 bases from J, the gap between germline ends came to 11 bases. CDR3 bases: TGTGCCAGCAGCTTAGCTGGCTACGGGGAGTACTTC. Its translation is CASSLAGYGEYF.

The chain employs TRBV7-9 and TRBJ2-4, with no clear D. The CDR3 is 16 amino acids. Trimming stripped 4 bases from V and 0 bases from J, with 13 bases between. The germline CDR1 and CDR2 sequences are SEHNR and FQNEAQ (reference sequence). CDR3 sequence reads: CASSSAGDLAKNIQYF. Written as DNA, the CDR3 is TGTGCCAGCAGCTCCGCTGGGGATCTAGCCAAAAACATTCAGTACTTC.

The J gene is TRBJ1-2, the V gene TRBV28; no clear D gene. The germline CDR1 and CDR2 sequences are MDHEN and SYDVKM. This CDR3 contains 15 residues. Trimming removed 2 bases at V and 3 bases at J, with 13 bases between. This CDR3 is CASSLVGSYHYGYTF. CDR3 DNA: TGTGCCAGCAGTTTAGTAGGGAGCTATCACTATGGCTACACCTTC.

The chain couples TRBV27 to TRBJ2-5, with 8 nucleotides matching TRBD2. Germline loops: CDR1 MNHEY, CDR2 SMNVEV (reference sequence). The CDR3 contains 15 residues. Trimming cost V 6 bases and J 0 bases; bases outside gene matches: 6. CDR3 bases: TGTGCCAGCAGGGTACGAGCGGGAGACCAAGAGACCCAGTACTTC. Its translation: CASRVRAGDQETQYF.

This clone was observed a handful of times. The genes are TRBV7-9 and TRBJ2-7; no clear D gene. Germline values: CDR1 SEHNR, CDR2 FQNEAQ (reference sequence). Between the trimmed V and J ends, which lost 3 bases and 2 bases, there was a span of 11 bases. The CDR3 is made up of 14 amino acids. The CDR3 sequence: CASSLAFTPYEQYF. The CDR3 bases are TGTGCCAGCAGCTTGGCCTTTACCCCCTACGAGCAGTACTTC. Supplemented by reference TRBV7-9 and TRBJ2-7, the full variable domain reads DTGVSQNPRHKITKRGQNVTFRCDPISEHNRLYWYRQTLGQGPEFLTYFQNEAQLEKSRLLSDRFSAERPKGSFSTLEIQRTEQGDSAMYLCASSLAFTPYEQYFGPGTRLTVT.

This rearrangement joins TRBV6-5 to TRBJ1-4, with D hard to call. This CDR3 comprises 15 residues. Germline CDR1 reads MNHEY; CDR2 reads SVGAGI. The germline V and J ends were trimmed by 1 base and 0 bases, with 6 bases remaining between them. The CDR3, as DNA: TGTGCCAGCAGTTACTACGGTGCAACTAATGAAAAACTGTTTTTT. The encoded protein is CASSYYGATNEKLFF.

The chain is built from TRBV18 and TRBJ2-1; no reliable D call. V lost 2 bases and J lost 10, with 9 bases in between. This CDR3 has 12 residues. Germline lookup yields CDR1 KGHSH and CDR2 LQKENI. The CDR3 sequence: CASSPLKKEQFF. The CDR3 coding sequence is TGTGCCAGCTCACCATTGAAAAAAGAGCAGTTCTTC.

The CDR3 sequence is CASSSTGTGNYGYTF. The CDR3 DNA is TGTGCCAGCAGCTCGACCGGGACAGGGAACTATGGCTACACCTTC. This chain joins TRBV7-9 and TRBJ1-2; 9 bases agree with TRBD1. The germline V gene has CDR1 SEHNR and CDR2 FQNEAQ (reference sequence). The CDR3 runs to 15 residues. V trimming: 4 bases; J trimming: 2 bases; junction bases outside the gene matches: 5.

This clone appeared once. V gene TRBV11-2 combines with J gene TRBJ1-2, with TRBD1 as a possible D gene (5 bases). V lost 2 bases, J lost 2 bases, and 18 bases lay in between. The germline V gene encodes CDR1 SGHAT and CDR2 FQNNGV. CDR3 length equals 17 residues. For the CDR3, the DNA is TGTGCCAGCAGCTTACTTTTTGGGGGTTCCGGGAACTATGGCTACACCTTC. Translated, it gives CASSLLFGGSGNYGYTF.

The chain joins TRBV2 to TRBJ1-5; maybe TRBD1 (5 bases). The CDR3 loop spans 13 amino acids. V was trimmed by 7 bases and J by 3 bases, leaving 10 bases between them. Per the germline V gene, CDR1 is SNHLY and CDR2 is FYNNEI. CDR3 nucleotides: TGTGCCAGCATTAGGGGTAACAATCAGCCCCAGCATTTT. Translating gives CASIRGNNQPQHF.

The rearrangement links TRBV15 to TRBJ2-1; D might be TRBD1 (5 bases). This CDR3 has 13 amino acids. Looked up from germline, CDR1 is LNHNV and CDR2 is YYDKDF (reference sequence). The germline V and J ends were trimmed by 6 bases and 13 bases, with 19 bases remaining between them. DNA for the CDR3: TGTGCCACCAGTAAAGAGGCTATTGGGGCCCAGTTCTTC. It encodes CATSKEAIGAQFF.

The chain employs TRBV5-6 and TRBJ2-3; 8 nucleotides match TRBD2. This CDR3 comprises 15 residues. J was trimmed by 5 bases and V by 0 bases; bases with no gene match: 5. The germline gives CDR1 SGHDT, CDR2 YYEEEE. Here the CDR3 reads CASSLVGTSIDTQYF. CDR3 nucleotides: TGTGCCAGCAGCTTGGTGGGGACTAGTATAGATACGCAGTATTTT.

The chain recombines TRBV9 with TRBJ2-3; TRBD2 agrees at 10 bases. Trimming took 0 bases from V and 4 from J; bases not matched to a gene: 8. Germline V gives CDR1 SGDLS, CDR2 YYNGEE. This CDR3 is built from 17 residues. The CDR3 reads CASSVAGLATPPDTQYF. CDR3 nucleotide sequence: TGTGCCAGCAGCGTAGCGGGACTAGCGACCCCCCCAGATACGCAGTATTTT.

The chain joins TRBV4-2 to TRBJ2-5; D is possibly TRBD1 (6 bases). The J call may be incorrect, as the DNA end agrees better with TRBJ2-7. The CDR3 sequence is 13 residues long. Germline V lookup: CDR1 LGHNA, CDR2 YNFKEQ. The CDR3 loop is CASSGQPIYEQYF. Written as DNA, the CDR3 is TGTGCCAGCAGCGGACAGCCGATCTACGAGCAGTACTTC.